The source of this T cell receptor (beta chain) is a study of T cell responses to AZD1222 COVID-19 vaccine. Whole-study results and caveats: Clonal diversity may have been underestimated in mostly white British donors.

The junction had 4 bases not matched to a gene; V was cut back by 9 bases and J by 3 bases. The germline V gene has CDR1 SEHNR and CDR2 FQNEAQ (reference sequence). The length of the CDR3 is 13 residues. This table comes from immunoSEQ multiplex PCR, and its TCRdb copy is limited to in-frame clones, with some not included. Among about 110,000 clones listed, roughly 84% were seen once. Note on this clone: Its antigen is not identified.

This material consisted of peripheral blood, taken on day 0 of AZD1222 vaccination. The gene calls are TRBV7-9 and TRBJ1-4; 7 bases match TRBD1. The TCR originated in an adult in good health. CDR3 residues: CASRGPANEKLFF. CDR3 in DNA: TGTGCCAGTAGGGGGCCGGCTAATGAAAAACTGTTTTTT.